The T cell receptor beta chain under discussion was sequenced for a study of cytomegalovirus exposure and HLA in healthy donors. The study ran its PCR with 60 Vbeta and 13 Jbeta primers. Only in-frame clones appear in the TCRdb table, and some are missing; sequencing was by immunoSEQ multiplex PCR. The sample holds fewer than 200,000 clones; roughly two thirds are singletons and the top ten take 3.5% to 5%. Germline V lookup: CDR1 LNHDA, CDR2 SQIVND (reference sequence). The CDR3 runs 15 residues. The V and J ends lost 9 bases and 5 bases respectively, with 23 bases between them. Broader study findings: Available immune exposure information covered CMV serostatus only.

The table lists this clone with a few counts. Its antigen is as yet unknown. The sample was PBMCs. This TCR came from a woman aged 18-29 years in good health and CMV-seropositive. The rearrangement uses TRBV19 and TRBJ2-7; a weak D match, TRBD1 (5 bases). The CDR3 DNA sequence: TGTGCCAGCAGAACTACAAGATCAGGGTTCAACGAGCAGTACTTC. Protein: CASRTTRSGFNEQYF.